This T cell receptor (beta chain) stems from a study of blood T cells in healthy people across ages. Study in general: Template switching recovered approximately one barcoded beta molecule for every two T cells. The study's findings and limits: Fewer expanded clones and more diversity marked long-lived versus aged donors. Roughly linear declines in TCR beta diversity per million T cells occurred with age.

As regards this clonotype: Antigen: not known.

Combining a sample-barcoded 5' primer with a J-beta primer mix, a second PCR ran for roughly 7 to 12 cycles. Each CDR3 protein is one row after TCRdb ran MiXCR on the 5' RACE reads. Of about 970,000 distinct CDR3 sequences listed, roughly half are singletons. The CDR3 spans 13 residues. The germline V gene has CDR1 SGHVS and CDR2 FQNEAQ. V dropped 6 bases and J dropped 1 base, with 9 bases sitting between them. This chain joins TRBV7-8 and TRBJ1-1; weak D call: TRBD1 (6 bases). Sample: blood. The source is a woman aged 55-75 years in good health. CDR3 residues: CASRPTGNTEAFF. The CDR3 nucleotides are TGTGCCAGCAGGCCGACAGGGAACACTGAAGCTTTCTTT.